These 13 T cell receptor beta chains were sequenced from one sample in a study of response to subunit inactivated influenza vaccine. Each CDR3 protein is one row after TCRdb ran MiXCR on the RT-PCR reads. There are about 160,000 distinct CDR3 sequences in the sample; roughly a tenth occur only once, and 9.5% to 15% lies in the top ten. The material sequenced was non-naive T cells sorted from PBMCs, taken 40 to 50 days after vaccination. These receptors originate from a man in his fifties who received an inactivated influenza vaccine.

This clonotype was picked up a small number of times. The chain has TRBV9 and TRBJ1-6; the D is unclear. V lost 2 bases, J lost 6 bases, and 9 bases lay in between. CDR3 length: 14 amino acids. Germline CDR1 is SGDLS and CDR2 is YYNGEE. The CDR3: CASSVDVSNSPLHF. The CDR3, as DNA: TGTGCCAGCAGCGTGGACGTTTCTAATTCACCCCTCCACTTT.

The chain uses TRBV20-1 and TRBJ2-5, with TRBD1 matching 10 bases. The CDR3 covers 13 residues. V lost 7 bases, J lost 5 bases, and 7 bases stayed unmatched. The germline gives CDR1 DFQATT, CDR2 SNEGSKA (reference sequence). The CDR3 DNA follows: TGCAGTGGTTGGGACAGGGGATCGGAGACCCAGTACTTC. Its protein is CSGWDRGSETQYF.

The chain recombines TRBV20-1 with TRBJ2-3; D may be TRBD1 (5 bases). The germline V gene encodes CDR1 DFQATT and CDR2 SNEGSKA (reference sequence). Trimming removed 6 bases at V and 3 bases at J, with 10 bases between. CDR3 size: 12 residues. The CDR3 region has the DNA TGCAGTGCGATACAGGAGACAGATACGCAGTATTTT. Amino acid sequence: CSAIQETDTQYF.

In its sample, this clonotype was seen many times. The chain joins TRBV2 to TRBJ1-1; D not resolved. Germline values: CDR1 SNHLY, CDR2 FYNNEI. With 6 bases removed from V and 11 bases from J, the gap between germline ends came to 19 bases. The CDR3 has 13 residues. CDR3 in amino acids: CASSPMESSEAFF. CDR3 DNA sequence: TGTGCCAGCAGCCCTATGGAATCCAGCGAGGCTTTCTTT.

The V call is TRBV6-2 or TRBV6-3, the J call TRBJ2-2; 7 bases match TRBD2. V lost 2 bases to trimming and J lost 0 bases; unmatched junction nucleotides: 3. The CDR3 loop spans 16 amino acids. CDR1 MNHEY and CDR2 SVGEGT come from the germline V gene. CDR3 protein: CASSYGRGPNTGELFF. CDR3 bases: TGTGCCAGCAGTTACGGGAGGGGTCCGAACACCGGGGAGCTGTTTTTT.

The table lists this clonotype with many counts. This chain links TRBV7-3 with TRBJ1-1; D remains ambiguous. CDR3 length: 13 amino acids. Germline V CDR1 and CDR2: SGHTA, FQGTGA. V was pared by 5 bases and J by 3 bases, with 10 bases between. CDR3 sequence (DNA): TGTGCCAGCAGCCCCGGACGGGACACTGAAGCTTTCTTT. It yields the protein CASSPGRDTEAFF.

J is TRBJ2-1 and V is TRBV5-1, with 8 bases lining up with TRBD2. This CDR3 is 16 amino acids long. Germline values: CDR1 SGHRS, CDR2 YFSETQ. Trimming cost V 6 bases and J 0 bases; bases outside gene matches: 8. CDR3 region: CASTPGGTRSYNEQFF. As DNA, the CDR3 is TGCGCCAGCACCCCGGGGGGGACACGCTCCTACAATGAGCAGTTCTTC.

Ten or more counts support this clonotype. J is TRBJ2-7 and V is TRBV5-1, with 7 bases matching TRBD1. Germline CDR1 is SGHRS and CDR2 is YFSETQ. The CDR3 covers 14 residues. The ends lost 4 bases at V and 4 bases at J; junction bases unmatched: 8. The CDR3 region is CASSLYEGAYEQYF. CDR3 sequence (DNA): TGCGCCAGCAGCCTCTACGAGGGGGCGTACGAGCAGTACTTC.

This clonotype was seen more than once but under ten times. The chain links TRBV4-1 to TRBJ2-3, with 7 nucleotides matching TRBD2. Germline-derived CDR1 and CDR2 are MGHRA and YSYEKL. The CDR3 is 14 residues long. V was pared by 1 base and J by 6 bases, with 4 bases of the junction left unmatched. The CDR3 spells CASSQVGGVDTQYF. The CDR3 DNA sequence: TGCGCCAGCAGCCAAGTGGGGGGGGTGGATACGCAGTATTTT.

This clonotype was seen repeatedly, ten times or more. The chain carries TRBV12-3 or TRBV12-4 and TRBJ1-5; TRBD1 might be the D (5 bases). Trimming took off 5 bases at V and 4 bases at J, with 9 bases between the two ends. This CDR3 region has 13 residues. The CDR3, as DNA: TGTGCCAGCAGTGGGGGAGGGAATCAGCCCCAGCATTTT. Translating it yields CASSGGGNQPQHF.

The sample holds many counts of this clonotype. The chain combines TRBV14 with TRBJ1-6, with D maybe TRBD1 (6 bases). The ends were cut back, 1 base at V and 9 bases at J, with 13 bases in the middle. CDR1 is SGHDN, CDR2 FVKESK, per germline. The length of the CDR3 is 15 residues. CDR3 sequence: CASSQADRYRSPLHF. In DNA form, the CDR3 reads TGTGCCAGCAGCCAAGCGGACAGATATCGTTCACCCCTCCACTTT.

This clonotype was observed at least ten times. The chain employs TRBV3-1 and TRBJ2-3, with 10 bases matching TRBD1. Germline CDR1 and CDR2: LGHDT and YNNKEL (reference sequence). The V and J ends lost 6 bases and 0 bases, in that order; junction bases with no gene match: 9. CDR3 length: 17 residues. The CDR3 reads CASSRPTGGLSTDTQYF. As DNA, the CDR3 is TGTGCCAGCAGTCGACCGACAGGGGGCCTTAGCACAGATACGCAGTATTTT.

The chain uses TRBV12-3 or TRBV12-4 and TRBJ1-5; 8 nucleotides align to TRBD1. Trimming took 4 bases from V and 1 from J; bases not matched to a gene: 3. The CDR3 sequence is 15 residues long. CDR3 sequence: CASSSDRESNQPQHF. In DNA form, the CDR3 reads TGTGCCAGCAGTTCGGACAGGGAGAGCAATCAGCCCCAGCATTTT.